The clone carrying this T cell receptor (beta chain) appeared once. Its antigen is as yet unknown. This CDR3 has 14 residues. Trimming stripped 1 base from V and 4 bases from J, with 11 bases between. Germline V gene lookup returns CDR1 SGHDT and CDR2 YYEEEE. Clones were sequenced by immunoSEQ multiplex PCR, and TCRdb holds only the in-frame ones, with some missing. The repertoire consists of over 85,000 clones, with approximately 81% occurring once and the leading ten covering 15% to 20%. These data originate in a study of Ad26.COV2.S vaccination and SARS-CoV-2 variants. Findings and caveats of the study: Possibly, TCR breadth and depth analyses underestimated total T cell responses. Considerable breadth of spike-specific CD8+ and CD4+ T cell responses has reportedly been documented following vaccination. Recipients given vaccine exceeded placebo recipients in spike-specific TCR breadth. Whether participants received vaccine or placebo, their non-spike TCR breadth was similar.

The chain combines TRBV5-6 with TRBJ1-1; possibly TRBD1 for D (5 bases). The material was peripheral blood, obtained after recovery from COVID-19. This clonotype originated in a human donor who had recovered from COVID-19. Here the CDR3 DNA reads TGTGCCAGCAGCTTGTACTCAGGGACCACTGAAGCTTTCTTT. Its protein is CASSLYSGTTEAFF.